Listed here are 18 T cell receptor beta chains from one sample, sequenced in a study of T cell responses to AZD1222 COVID-19 vaccine. Repertoires were generated with immunoSEQ multiplex PCR, while TCRdb's copy carries only in-frame clones and drops some. The sample lists under 200,000 clones, roughly 89% occurring once. Source: peripheral blood, taken on day 0 of AZD1222 vaccination. Receptors originate from an adult in good health.

The J gene is TRBJ1-2, the V gene TRBV6-5; D not certain. This CDR3 region has 14 residues. The V and J ends lost 6 bases and 2 bases respectively, with 13 bases between them. Germline lookup yields CDR1 MNHEY and CDR2 SVGAGI. CDR3 amino acids: CASSRLGSNYGYTF. The CDR3 DNA is TGTGCCAGCAGCCGGCTTGGGTCGAACTATGGCTACACCTTC.

This rearrangement joins TRBV3-1 (or the pseudogene TRBV3-2) to TRBJ1-5; 7 positions agree with TRBD1. Germline assignment: CDR1 LGHDT and CDR2 YNNKEL (reference sequence). CDR3 length: 18 amino acids. V dropped 1 base and J dropped 0; count of bases not matched to a gene: 9. CDR3 sequence: CASSQGSAGTDSNQPQHF. The CDR3 coding sequence is TGTGCCAGCAGCCAAGGGTCTGCCGGGACAGATAGCAATCAGCCCCAGCATTTT.

The gene calls are TRBV30 and TRBJ2-1; 7 nucleotides match TRBD1. The CDR3 extends over 15 amino acids. Germline trimming cut 3 bases from V and 2 bases from J; bases unmatched to any gene: 7. Germline-derived CDR1 and CDR2 are GTSNPN and SVGIG (reference sequence). CDR3 sequence reads: CAWSHSQGAYNEQFF. The CDR3 DNA reads TGTGCCTGGAGCCATAGCCAGGGGGCCTACAATGAGCAGTTCTTC.

The count of this clone is one. V usage is TRBV2 and J usage is TRBJ1-1; 12 nucleotides align to TRBD1. After removal of 7 bases from V and 10 bases from J, the junction contained 10 bases not matched to a gene. In germline, CDR1 is SNHLY, CDR2 FYNNEI. The length of the CDR3 is 14 residues. CDR3 amino acids: CASTPGQGARGAFF. The CDR3 nucleotides read TGTGCCAGCACCCCGGGACAGGGGGCACGAGGAGCTTTCTTT.

The V gene is TRBV29-1, the J gene TRBJ2-5; a possible D gene is TRBD1 (6 bases). Germline CDR1 and CDR2: SQVTM and ANQGSEA. V lost 7 bases to trimming and J lost 5 bases, with 11 bases between them. This CDR3 is built from 11 residues. CDR3 region: CSAGQSETQYF. CDR3 coding DNA: TGCAGCGCGGGACAAAGCGAGACCCAGTACTTC.

V usage is TRBV5-1 and J usage is TRBJ2-7; D perhaps matches TRBD1 (6 bases). Germline V gene data show CDR1 as SGHRS and CDR2 as YFSETQ. The CDR3 sequence is 13 residues long. Trimming shortened V by 6 bases and J by 2 bases, and 12 bases separated the two germline ends. In DNA, the CDR3 is TGCGCCAGCACTAAACAGGGAACCTACGAGCAGTACTTC. The encoded protein is CASTKQGTYEQYF.

The J gene is TRBJ2-3, the V gene TRBV9; 8 bases are a match to TRBD1. Germline V CDR1 and CDR2: SGDLS, YYNGEE. The junction had 13 bases not matched to a gene; V was cut back by 4 bases and J by 6 bases. The CDR3 contains 16 residues. CDR3 sequence: CASSPRDRSLVDTQYF. CDR3 bases: TGTGCCAGCAGCCCCCGGGACAGGAGTCTCGTGGATACGCAGTATTTT.

The V and J genes are TRBV21-1 and TRBJ1-2. TRBV21-1 is a listed pseudogene. The CDR3 extends over 17 amino acids. This chain's CDR3 is CASAGSERGLGGYGYTF. CDR3 coding DNA: TGTGCCAGCGCAGGGTCGGAGCGGGGCCTGGGGGGTTATGGCTACACCTTC.

The gene calls are TRBV7-3 and TRBJ2-2; no clear D gene. Between the trimmed V and J ends, which lost 5 bases and 6 bases, there was a span of 10 bases. Germline loops: CDR1 SGHTA, CDR2 FQGTGA. The CDR3 has 13 residues. CDR3 region: CASSELGSGELFF. The CDR3 nucleotides read TGTGCCAGCAGCGAGCTGGGGTCCGGGGAGCTGTTTTTT. Complete variable domain (other parts from reference TRBV7-3 and TRBJ2-2): GAGVSQTPSNKVTEKGKYVELRCDPISGHTALYWYRQSLGQGPEFLIYFQGTGAADDSGLPNDRFFAVRPEGSVSTLKIQRTERGDSAVYLCASSELGSGELFFGEGSRLTVL.

Written as DNA, the CDR3 is TGTGCCAGCAGTTTTTACAGGAATCAGCCCCAGCATTTT. Its translation: CASSFYRNQPQHF. This sequence joins TRBV28 and TRBJ1-5; TRBD1 might be the D (5 bases). The germline gives CDR1 MDHEN, CDR2 SYDVKM. This CDR3 comprises 13 residues. The germline V and J ends were trimmed by 3 bases and 4 bases, with 7 bases remaining between them.

This chain joins TRBV30 and TRBJ2-5, with TRBD1 matching 9 bases. This CDR3 is 12 amino acids long. CDR1 is GTSNPN and CDR2 is SVGIG in the germline V gene (reference sequence). Trimming took 7 bases from V and 6 from J; bases not matched to a gene: 6. CDR3 sequence (DNA): TGTGCCTCCCGACAGGGGGTACAGACCCAGTACTTC. It codes for CASRQGVQTQYF.

This chain uses TRBV10-3 with TRBJ2-1; no reliable D call. This CDR3 has 15 amino acids. CDR1 and CDR2 from the germline V gene are ENHRY and SYGVKD. Trimming stripped 4 bases from V and 4 bases from J, with 14 bases between. The CDR3 bases are TGTGCCATCAGTGGGAGATCCCAAGGGTACAATGAGCAGTTCTTC. Protein product: CAISGRSQGYNEQFF.

The CDR3 spells CASSLRPYQETQYF. CDR3 coding DNA: TGTGCCAGCAGTCTAAGACCGTACCAAGAGACCCAGTACTTC. The chain uses TRBV27 and TRBJ2-5; D is ambiguous. V gave up 5 bases and J gave up 0 bases, with 10 bases separating them. CDR3 size: 14 residues. Germline lookup yields CDR1 MNHEY and CDR2 SMNVEV (reference sequence).

This chain uses TRBV5-1 with TRBJ1-1; 8 nucleotides match TRBD1. The trim removed 4 bases at V and 4 bases at J, leaving 9 bases unmatched. Germline V lookup: CDR1 SGHRS, CDR2 YFSETQ. This CDR3 has 15 residues. CDR3 amino acids: CASSRGQVVTTEAFF. CDR3 DNA sequence: TGCGCCAGCAGCCGGGGACAGGTTGTGACCACTGAAGCTTTCTTT.

This chain connects TRBV6-6 to TRBJ2-6; TRBD2 matches at 12 bases. The CDR3 is made up of 20 amino acids. Germline V gene lookup returns CDR1 MNHNY and CDR2 SVGAGI (reference sequence). J lost 0 bases, V lost 6 bases, and 12 bases had no gene match. The CDR3 DNA follows: TGTGCCAGCAGCCCCGGACTAGCGGGATGGGGTAGCTCTGGGGCCAACGTCCTGACTTTC. Translating gives CASSPGLAGWGSSGANVLTF.

The chain is built from TRBV7-2 and TRBJ2-3; possible D gene TRBD1, 6 bases. The CDR3 has 15 residues. Per germline, CDR1 SGHTA and CDR2 FQGNSA. Trimming took 5 bases from V and 0 from J, leaving 12 bases between them. This chain's CDR3 is CASSPGTRSTDTQYF. The CDR3 nucleotides read TGTGCCAGCAGCCCAGGGACACGGAGCACAGATACGCAGTATTTT. Full variable domain (rest looked up from reference TRBV7-2 and TRBJ2-3): GAGVSQSPSNKVTEKGKDVELRCDPISGHTALYWYRQSLGQGLEFLIYFQGNSAPDKSGLPSDRFSAERTGGSVSTLTIQRTQQEDSAVYLCASSPGTRSTDTQYFGPGTRLTVL.

This clone has only a few counts. The V call is TRBV6-2 or TRBV6-3, the J call TRBJ1-6, with D maybe TRBD1 (6 bases). The CDR3 has 16 residues. Germline CDR1 and CDR2: MNHEY and SVGEGT. V lost 2 bases to trimming and J lost 5 bases, with 13 bases between them. DNA of the CDR3: TGTGCCAGCAGTTACGGGCCGAACAGGGATAATTCACCCCTCCACTTT. Its translation: CASSYGPNRDNSPLHF.

This rearrangement joins TRBV5-6 to TRBJ2-7; no clear D. The CDR3 covers 14 residues. The germline V and J ends were trimmed by 0 bases and 3 bases, with 10 bases remaining between them. Germline lookup yields CDR1 SGHDT and CDR2 YYEEEE. The CDR3 DNA reads TGTGCCAGCAGCTTGGCTGGCAACTACTACGAGCAGTACTTC. Its protein is CASSLAGNYYEQYF.